The 21 T cell receptor beta chains in this list originate from one sample, sequenced in a study of CD8 T cells in ankylosing spondylitis. One entry per CDR3 protein, called by TCRdb with MiXCR from the 5' RACE reads. The table records around 340,000 distinct CDR3 sequences, 20% to 25% of them present only once. The sequencing input was blood, either unsorted or a sorted T cell fraction (not recorded which). These receptors all stem from a male donor with ankylosing spondylitis or in good health (not recorded which).

This clonotype was counted only a few times. CDR3 residues: CASRGSGGQETQYF. The CDR3 DNA follows: TGTGCCAGCAGGGGATCGGGTGGCCAAGAGACCCAGTACTTC. The chain couples TRBV12-3 or TRBV12-4 to TRBJ2-5; D remains ambiguous. This CDR3 contains 14 residues. V lost 6 bases and J lost 1, with 12 bases in between.

This clonotype showed up just a few times. This chain links TRBV20-1 with TRBJ2-5; the D is unclear. The CDR3 sequence is 15 residues long. The germline gives CDR1 DFQATT, CDR2 SNEGSKA (reference sequence). Trimming removed 1 base at V and 3 bases at J, with 15 bases between. The CDR3 nucleotides are TGCAGTGCTAGAGCAATTGGTGCCATTGAAGAGACCCAGTACTTC. The encoded protein is CSARAIGAIEETQYF.

This sequence joins TRBV7-6 and TRBJ2-1; D not resolved. The CDR3 contains 17 residues. Germline-derived CDR1 and CDR2 are SGHVS and FNYEAQ. Trimming pared 5 bases from V and 8 bases from J, leaving 25 bases between. The chain's CDR3 is CASSPTTYPVDSDEQFF. CDR3 nucleotide sequence: TGTGCCAGCAGCCCAACCACGTACCCCGTTGATTCCGATGAGCAGTTCTTC.

This clonotype was counted a few times. This chain connects TRBV6-1 to TRBJ2-7; 7 bases match TRBD2. Germline CDR1 is MNHNS and CDR2 is SASEGT. The CDR3 covers 13 residues. Losses at the gene ends were 10 bases for V and 0 bases for J; bases not matched to a gene: 6. CDR3 residues: CATLLADSYEQYF. The CDR3 region has the DNA TGTGCCACCTTGCTAGCGGACTCCTACGAGCAGTACTTC.

This clonotype has a handful of counts. The V call is TRBV10-3, the J call TRBJ2-7; weak D call: TRBD1 (6 bases). The germline V gene has CDR1 ENHRY and CDR2 SYGVKD. This CDR3 is 15 amino acids long. V was trimmed by 8 bases and J by 0 bases, leaving 17 bases between them. CDR3 protein: CAIAIAGQSSYEQYF. The CDR3 DNA reads as TGTGCCATCGCTATCGCTGGACAGAGCTCCTACGAGCAGTACTTC.

The J gene is TRBJ2-7, the V gene TRBV29-1; D may be TRBD2 (6 bases). Per germline, CDR1 SQVTM and CDR2 ANQGSEA. V was cut by 0 bases and J by 0 bases, with 12 bases left in between. The CDR3 spans 15 residues. The CDR3 here is CSVEESGESSYEQYF. CDR3 in DNA: TGCAGCGTTGAAGAATCGGGGGAAAGCTCCTACGAGCAGTACTTC.

This clonotype occurred a few times. The gene calls are TRBV12-3 or TRBV12-4 and TRBJ2-1; 9 nucleotides align to TRBD1. The CDR3 runs to 14 residues. V trimming: 6 bases; J trimming: 7 bases; junction bases outside the gene matches: 7. For the CDR3, the DNA is TGTGCCAGCAGCCCAGAGACAGGGGGTAATGAGCAGTTCTTC. Protein: CASSPETGGNEQFF.

The chain joins TRBV12-3 or TRBV12-4 to TRBJ1-1; D may be TRBD1 (5 bases). The V end lost 1 base, the J end lost 5 bases, and 20 bases lay between the germline ends. The CDR3 contains 17 residues. CDR3 amino acids: CASSLGPPPGSGTEAFF. The CDR3 DNA reads TGTGCCAGCAGTTTAGGGCCCCCTCCAGGGAGTGGAACTGAAGCTTTCTTT.

This clonotype was picked up a small number of times. The chain uses TRBV7-9 and TRBJ1-1; tentative D call: TRBD1 (6 bases). The CDR3 extends over 14 amino acids. Trimming removed 5 bases at V and 3 bases at J, with 13 bases between. CDR1 is SEHNR and CDR2 is FQNEAQ in the germline V gene (reference sequence). The CDR3 sequence: CASSVQQGDTEAFF. In DNA, the CDR3 is TGTGCCAGCAGCGTCCAACAGGGCGACACTGAAGCTTTCTTT.

V is TRBV15 and J is TRBJ2-7; possibly TRBD1 for D (6 bases). The V gene lost 8 bases and the J gene lost 0 bases, with 11 bases spanning the gap. Germline V gene lookup returns CDR1 LNHNV and CDR2 YYDKDF (reference sequence). There are 13 residues in the CDR3. The CDR3 DNA reads TGTGCCACCGGGACACCCAGCTCCTACGAGCAGTACTTC. This gives the protein CATGTPSSYEQYF.

In this sample, this clonotype turned up a few times. CDR3 bases: TGTGCCAGCAGCCCGACACGACCCCCGACGGTAACCAAAAACATTCAGTACTTC. As protein: CASSPTRPPTVTKNIQYF. The chain joins TRBV13 to TRBJ2-4; D call uncertain. CDR3 length: 18 residues. CDR1 is PRHDT, CDR2 FYEKMQ, per germline (reference sequence). Between the trimmed V and J ends, which lost 5 bases and 2 bases, there was a span of 22 bases.

The chain joins TRBV30 to TRBJ2-1; 10 bases agree with TRBD2. Germline assignment: CDR1 GTSNPN and CDR2 SVGIG (reference sequence). V trimming: 4 bases; J trimming: 3 bases; junction bases outside the gene matches: 3. The CDR3 spans 14 residues. The CDR3 DNA follows: TGTGCCTGGACTAGCGGGGGCTACTACAATGAGCAGTTCTTC. Amino acids: CAWTSGGYYNEQFF.

This clonotype came up many times. The chain is built from TRBV6-1 and TRBJ1-5; D is unresolved. The CDR3 loop spans 14 amino acids. The V end was cut by 3 bases, the J end by 3 bases, with 9 bases between. CDR1 and CDR2 (germline): MNHNS, SASEGT. The CDR3 region has the DNA TGTGCCAGCAGTGAGAAACAGAACAATCAGCCCCAGCATTTT. This sequence encodes CASSEKQNNQPQHF.

This clonotype came up a few times. The J gene is TRBJ2-7, the V gene TRBV4-1; possible D gene TRBD2, 5 bases. This CDR3 is 15 amino acids long. Germline CDR1 MGHRA, CDR2 YSYEKL. V shed 4 bases and J shed 3 bases, with 16 bases lying between them. The CDR3 DNA reads as TGCGCCAGCAGCCCCTTTTCCGGGATCCTCTACGAGCAGTACTTC. It codes for CASSPFSGILYEQYF.

This clonotype was detected a few times. This chain joins TRBV4-1 and TRBJ1-1, with TRBD1 as a possible D gene (6 bases). CDR1 and CDR2 from the germline V gene are MGHRA and YSYEKL. The CDR3 runs to 15 residues. The germline V and J ends were trimmed by 2 bases and 6 bases, with 16 bases remaining between them. CDR3 DNA: TGCGCCAGCAGCCAACGGGACATCAACGTCCCTGAAGCTTTCTTT. It codes for CASSQRDINVPEAFF.

This clonotype was seen a handful of times. The chain has TRBV7-8 and TRBJ2-7; 8 positions agree with TRBD1. Per germline, CDR1 SGHVS and CDR2 FQNEAQ. V trimming: 5 bases; J trimming: 0 bases; junction bases outside the gene matches: 9. The CDR3 has 16 residues. CDR3 coding DNA: TGTGCCAGCAGCCCCCGGACAGGGTTGAGCTCCTACGAGCAGTACTTC. Its protein is CASSPRTGLSSYEQYF.

This chain joins TRBV24-1 and TRBJ2-1; unclear D gene. With 8 bases removed from V and 6 bases from J, the gap between germline ends came to 13 bases. CDR1 KGHDR and CDR2 SFDVKD come from the germline V gene. This CDR3 region has 13 residues. The CDR3 DNA is TGTGCCACCATAGGAGCCGGGTCCAATGAGCAGTTCTTC. Translating gives CATIGAGSNEQFF.

J is TRBJ2-7 and V is TRBV28; D perhaps matches TRBD2 (5 bases). With 8 bases removed from V and 6 bases from J, the gap between germline ends came to 11 bases. The CDR3 is 11 amino acids. CDR1 and CDR2 (germline): MDHEN, SYDVKM. CDR3 in DNA: TGTGCCAGCCGGGGTGTGCGCGAGCAGTACTTC. It yields the protein CASRGVREQYF. Drawing the rest from reference TRBV28 and TRBJ2-7, the complete variable domain is DVKVTQSSRYLVKRTGEKVFLECVQDMDHENMFWYRQDPGLGLRLIYFSYDVKMKEKGDIPEGYSVSREKKERFSLILESASTNQTSMYLCASRGVREQYFGPGTRLTVT.

The chain links TRBV12-3 or TRBV12-4 to TRBJ2-3; 9 bases fit TRBD2. J lost 4 bases, V lost 6 bases, and 11 bases had no gene match. This CDR3 has 16 amino acids. The CDR3 loop reads CASRQHGTSMADTQYF. The CDR3 DNA follows: TGTGCCAGCAGACAACACGGGACTAGCATGGCAGATACGCAGTATTTT.

This clonotype has just a few counts. The chain employs TRBV6-1 and TRBJ2-7, with D maybe TRBD1 (6 bases). The V gene lost 7 bases and the J gene lost 5 bases, with 18 bases spanning the gap. There are 14 residues in the CDR3. The V gene's germline CDR1 is MNHNS and CDR2 SASEGT. CDR3 residues: CASTHRAGEHEQYF. CDR3 coding DNA: TGTGCCAGCACCCACAGGGCTGGTGAGCACGAGCAGTACTTC.

The chain couples TRBV7-8 to TRBJ2-1; 8 nucleotides align to TRBD2. Germline lookup yields CDR1 SGHVS and CDR2 FQNEAQ. This CDR3 has 16 amino acids. The V and J ends lost 2 bases and 2 bases, in that order; junction bases with no gene match: 5. Here the CDR3 reads CASSLNRGGPYNEQFF. The CDR3 coding sequence is TGTGCCAGCAGCTTAAACCGGGGGGGCCCCTACAATGAGCAGTTCTTC.